What follows are 5 T cell receptor beta chains derived from one specimen sequenced in a study of T cells in Graves' hyperthyroidism and ophthalmopathy. What was amplified from RNA transcripts were TCR beta CDR3 regions. The HTBI set primed first-round TCR CDR3 RT-PCR. TCRdb used MiXCR to reprocess the multiplex PCR reads, holding one entry per CDR3 protein. Of almost 500,000 distinct CDR3 sequences in the sample, roughly 22% were seen once. The sequenced material came from blood. The receptor set was obtained from a woman in her 70s with Graves' ophthalmopathy.

This clonotype was detected ten times or more. The chain joins TRBV12-3 or TRBV12-4 to TRBJ1-1; 9 bases are shared with TRBD1. The V and J ends lost 7 bases and 1 base, in that order; junction bases with no gene match: 4. The CDR3 runs to 14 residues. CDR3 protein: CASTRTGANTEAFF. For the CDR3, the DNA is TGTGCCAGCACTCGGACAGGGGCGAACACTGAAGCTTTCTTT.

This clonotype was counted once. The chain has TRBV20-1 and TRBJ2-1, with 10 bases lining up with TRBD2. The J segment lost 10 bases and the V segment lost 5 bases, leaving 17 bases of the junction unmatched. CDR3 length equals 16 residues. The germline CDR1 and CDR2 sequences are DFQATT and SNEGSKA (reference sequence). The CDR3 DNA follows: TGCAGTGCTTCTGGACTAGCGGAGACCCTCTCCTACGAGCAGTTCTTC. It specifies CSASGLAETLSYEQFF.

V gene TRBV18 combines with J gene TRBJ2-1, with TRBD2 matching over 8 bases. Trimming took 3 bases from V and 10 from J; bases not matched to a gene: 11. The CDR3 totals 15 residues. Germline V gene sequence: CDR1 KGHSH, CDR2 LQKENI. CDR3 sequence: CASSPIPGLGEEQFF. CDR3 nucleotide sequence: TGTGCCAGCTCACCCATACCGGGACTAGGAGAGGAGCAGTTCTTC. Complete variable domain (other parts from reference TRBV18 and TRBJ2-1): NAGVMQNPRHLVRRRGQEARLRCSPMKGHSHVYWYRQLPEEGLKFMVYLQKENIIDESGMPKERFSAEFPKEGPSILRIQQVVRGDSAAYFCASSPIPGLGEEQFFGPGTRLTVL.

This clonotype appeared a few times. The genes are TRBV7-6 and TRBJ2-3, with a tentative D call TRBD2 (6 bases). V shed 8 bases and J shed 4 bases, with 13 bases lying between them. There are 13 residues in the CDR3. Looked up from germline, CDR1 is SGHVS and CDR2 is FNYEAQ. Here the CDR3 reads CASSSSVPDTQYF. CDR3 bases: TGTGCCAGCTCGTCTAGCGTGCCAGATACGCAGTATTTT.

This clonotype was observed at least ten times. The chain has TRBV12-3 or TRBV12-4 and TRBJ1-1, with unresolved D. With 3 bases removed from V and 3 bases from J, the gap between germline ends came to 8 bases. This CDR3 is built from 13 residues. The CDR3 reads CASSFRRDTEAFF. The CDR3 DNA is TGTGCCAGCAGTTTCCGCCGAGACACTGAAGCTTTCTTT.